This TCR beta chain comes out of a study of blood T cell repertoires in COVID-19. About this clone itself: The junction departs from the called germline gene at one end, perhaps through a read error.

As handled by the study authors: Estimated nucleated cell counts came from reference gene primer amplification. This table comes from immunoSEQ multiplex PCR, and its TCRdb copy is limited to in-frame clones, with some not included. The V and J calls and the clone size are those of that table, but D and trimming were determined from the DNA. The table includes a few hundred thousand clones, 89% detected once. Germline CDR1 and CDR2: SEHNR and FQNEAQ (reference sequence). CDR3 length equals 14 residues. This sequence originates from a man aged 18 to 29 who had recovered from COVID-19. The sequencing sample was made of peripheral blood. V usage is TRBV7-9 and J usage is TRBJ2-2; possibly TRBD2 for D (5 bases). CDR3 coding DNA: TGTGCCAGCAGCCTCAGTTGGGAGACCGTGGAGCTGTTTTTT. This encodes CASSLSWETVELFF.